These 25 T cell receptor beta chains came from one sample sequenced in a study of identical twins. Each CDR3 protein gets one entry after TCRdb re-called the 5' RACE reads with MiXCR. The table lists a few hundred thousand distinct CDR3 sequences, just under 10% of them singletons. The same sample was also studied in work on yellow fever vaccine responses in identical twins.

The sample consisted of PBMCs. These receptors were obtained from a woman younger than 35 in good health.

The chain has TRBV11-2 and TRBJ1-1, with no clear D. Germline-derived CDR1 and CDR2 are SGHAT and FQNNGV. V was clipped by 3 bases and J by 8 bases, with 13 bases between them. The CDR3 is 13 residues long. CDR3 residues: CASSFRVESEAFF. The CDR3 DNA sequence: TGTGCCAGCAGCTTTCGGGTCGAGAGCGAAGCTTTCTTT.

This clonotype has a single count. The DNA for the CDR3 is TGTGCCAGCAGTGAGGGGTTGGGGGCCAACACTGAAGCTTTCTTT. It encodes CASSEGLGANTEAFF. The V and J genes are TRBV25-1 and TRBJ1-1; D is perhaps TRBD1 (6 bases). Looked up from germline, CDR1 is MGHDK and CDR2 is SYGVNS. V was cut by 3 bases and J by 2 bases, with 13 bases left in between. This CDR3 is 15 amino acids long.

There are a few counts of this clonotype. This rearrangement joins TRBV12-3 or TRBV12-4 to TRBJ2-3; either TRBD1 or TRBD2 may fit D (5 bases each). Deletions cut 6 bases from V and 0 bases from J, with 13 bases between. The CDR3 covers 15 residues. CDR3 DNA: TGTGCCAGCAGCCTGGGGGACCTTAGCACAGATACGCAGTATTTT. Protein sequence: CASSLGDLSTDTQYF.

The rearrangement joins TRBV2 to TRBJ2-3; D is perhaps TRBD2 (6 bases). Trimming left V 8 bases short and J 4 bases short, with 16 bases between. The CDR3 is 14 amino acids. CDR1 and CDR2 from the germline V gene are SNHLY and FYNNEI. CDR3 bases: TGTGCCAGCCCCCCCGGGAGAGACGCAGATACGCAGTATTTT. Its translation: CASPPGRDADTQYF.

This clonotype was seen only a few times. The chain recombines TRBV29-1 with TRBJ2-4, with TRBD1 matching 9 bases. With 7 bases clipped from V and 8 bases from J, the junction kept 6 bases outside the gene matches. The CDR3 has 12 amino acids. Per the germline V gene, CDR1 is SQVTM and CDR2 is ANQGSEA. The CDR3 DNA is TGCAGCGGGACAGGGGTAGAAGACATTCAGTACTTC. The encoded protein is CSGTGVEDIQYF.

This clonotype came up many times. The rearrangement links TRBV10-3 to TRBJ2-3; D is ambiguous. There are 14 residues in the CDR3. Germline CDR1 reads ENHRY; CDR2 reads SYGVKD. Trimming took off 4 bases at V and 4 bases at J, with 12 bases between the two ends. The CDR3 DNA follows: TGTGCCATCAGTGCAAACTCGGCCCCAGATACGCAGTATTTT. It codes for CAISANSAPDTQYF.

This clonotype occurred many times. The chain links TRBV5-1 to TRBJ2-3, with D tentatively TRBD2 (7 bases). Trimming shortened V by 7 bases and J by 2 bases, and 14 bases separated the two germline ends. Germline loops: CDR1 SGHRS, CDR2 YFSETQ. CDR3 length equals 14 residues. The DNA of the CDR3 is TGCGCCAGCGGGGGGCTAGCGGTCACAGATACGCAGTATTTT. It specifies CASGGLAVTDTQYF.

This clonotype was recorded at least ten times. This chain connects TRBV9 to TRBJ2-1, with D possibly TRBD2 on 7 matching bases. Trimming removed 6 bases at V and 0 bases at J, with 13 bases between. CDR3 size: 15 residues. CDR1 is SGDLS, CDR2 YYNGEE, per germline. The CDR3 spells CASNRGGSSYNEQFF. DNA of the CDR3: TGTGCCAGCAATAGGGGGGGAAGCTCCTACAATGAGCAGTTCTTC.

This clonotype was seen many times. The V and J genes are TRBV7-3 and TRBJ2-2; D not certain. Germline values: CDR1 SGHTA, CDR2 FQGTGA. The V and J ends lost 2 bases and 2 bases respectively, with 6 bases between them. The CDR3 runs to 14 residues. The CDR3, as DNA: TGTGCCAGCAGCTTACAGATCAACACCGGGGAGCTGTTTTTT. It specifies CASSLQINTGELFF.

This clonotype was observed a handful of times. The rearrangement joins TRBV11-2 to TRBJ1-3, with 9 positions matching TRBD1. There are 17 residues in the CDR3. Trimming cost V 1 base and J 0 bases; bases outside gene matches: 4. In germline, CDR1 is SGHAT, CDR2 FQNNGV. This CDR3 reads CASSLGVQGASGNTIYF. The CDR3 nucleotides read TGTGCCAGCAGCTTAGGCGTACAGGGGGCCTCTGGAAACACCATATATTTT.

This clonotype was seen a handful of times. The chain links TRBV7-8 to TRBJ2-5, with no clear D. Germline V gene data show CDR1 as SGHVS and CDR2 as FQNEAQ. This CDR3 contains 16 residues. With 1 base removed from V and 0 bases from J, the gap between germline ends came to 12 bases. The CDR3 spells CASSLERSWYQETQYF. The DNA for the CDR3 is TGTGCCAGCAGCTTAGAAAGGTCGTGGTACCAAGAGACCCAGTACTTC.

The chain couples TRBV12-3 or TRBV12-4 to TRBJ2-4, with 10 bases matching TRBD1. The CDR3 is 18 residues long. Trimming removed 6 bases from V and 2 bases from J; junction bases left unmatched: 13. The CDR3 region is CASRTAGLTGGPKNIQYF. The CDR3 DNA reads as TGTGCCAGCAGAACAGCAGGTTTGACAGGGGGCCCCAAAAACATTCAGTACTTC.

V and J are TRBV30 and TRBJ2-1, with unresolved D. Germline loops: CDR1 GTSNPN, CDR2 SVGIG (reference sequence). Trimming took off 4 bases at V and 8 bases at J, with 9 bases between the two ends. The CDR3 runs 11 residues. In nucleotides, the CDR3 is TGTGCCTGGACTAGAGGCGATGAGCAGTTCTTC. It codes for CAWTRGDEQFF.

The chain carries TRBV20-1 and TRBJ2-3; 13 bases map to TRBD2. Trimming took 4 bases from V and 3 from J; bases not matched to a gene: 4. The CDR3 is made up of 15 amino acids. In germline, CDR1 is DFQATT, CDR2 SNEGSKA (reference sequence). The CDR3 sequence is CSAKPLAGGTDTQYF. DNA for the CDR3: TGCAGTGCTAAACCACTAGCGGGGGGGACAGATACGCAGTATTTT.

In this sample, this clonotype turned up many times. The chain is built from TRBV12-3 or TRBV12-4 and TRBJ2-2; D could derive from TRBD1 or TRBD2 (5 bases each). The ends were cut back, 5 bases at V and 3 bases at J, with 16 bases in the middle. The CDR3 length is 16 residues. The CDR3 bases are TGTGCCAGCAGTCCCCGAGAGGGGTTGGACACCGGGGAGCTGTTTTTT. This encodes CASSPREGLDTGELFF.

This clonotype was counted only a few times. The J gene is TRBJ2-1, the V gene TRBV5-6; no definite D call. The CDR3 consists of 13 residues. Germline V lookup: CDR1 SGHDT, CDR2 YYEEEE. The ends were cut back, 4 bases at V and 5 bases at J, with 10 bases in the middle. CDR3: CASSSAVDNEQFF. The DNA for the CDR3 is TGTGCCAGCAGCAGCGCGGTTGACAATGAGCAGTTCTTC.

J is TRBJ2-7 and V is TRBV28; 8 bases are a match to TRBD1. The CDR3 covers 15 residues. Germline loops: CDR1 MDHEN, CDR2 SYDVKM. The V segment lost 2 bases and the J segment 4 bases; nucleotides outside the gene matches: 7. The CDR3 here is CASSLEDRVKYEQYF. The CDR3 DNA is TGTGCCAGCAGTTTAGAGGACAGGGTTAAGTACGAGCAGTACTTC.

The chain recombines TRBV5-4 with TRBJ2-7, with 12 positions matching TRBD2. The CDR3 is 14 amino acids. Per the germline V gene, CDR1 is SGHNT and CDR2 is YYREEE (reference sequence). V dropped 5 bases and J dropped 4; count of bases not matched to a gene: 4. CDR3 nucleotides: TGTGCCAGCAGGGAGACTAGCGGGAGATACGAGCAGTACTTC. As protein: CASRETSGRYEQYF.

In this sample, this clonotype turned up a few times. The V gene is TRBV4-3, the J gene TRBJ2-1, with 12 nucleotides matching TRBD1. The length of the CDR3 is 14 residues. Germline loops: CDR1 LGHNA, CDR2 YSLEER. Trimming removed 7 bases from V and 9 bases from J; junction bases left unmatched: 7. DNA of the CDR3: TGCGCCAGCACCACCGGGACAGGGGGCGGTGAGCAGTTCTTC. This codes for CASTTGTGGGEQFF.

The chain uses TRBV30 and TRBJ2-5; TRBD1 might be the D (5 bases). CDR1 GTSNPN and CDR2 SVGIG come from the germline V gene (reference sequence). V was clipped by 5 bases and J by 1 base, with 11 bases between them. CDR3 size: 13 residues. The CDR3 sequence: CAWSRGSQETQYF. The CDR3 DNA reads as TGTGCCTGGTCAAGGGGCAGCCAAGAGACCCAGTACTTC.

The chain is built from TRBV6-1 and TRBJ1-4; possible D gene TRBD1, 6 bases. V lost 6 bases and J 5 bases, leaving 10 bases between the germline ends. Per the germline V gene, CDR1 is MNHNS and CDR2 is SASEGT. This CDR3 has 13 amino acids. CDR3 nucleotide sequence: TGTGCCAGCAGGCGGGACAAGAATGAAAAACTGTTTTTT. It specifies CASRRDKNEKLFF.

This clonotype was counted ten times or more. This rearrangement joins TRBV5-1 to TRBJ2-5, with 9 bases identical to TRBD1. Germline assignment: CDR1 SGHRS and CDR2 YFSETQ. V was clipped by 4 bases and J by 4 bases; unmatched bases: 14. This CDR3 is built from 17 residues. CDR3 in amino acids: CASSPGPGQGFGETQYF. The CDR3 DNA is TGCGCCAGCAGCCCAGGTCCGGGACAGGGATTCGGAGAGACCCAGTACTTC.

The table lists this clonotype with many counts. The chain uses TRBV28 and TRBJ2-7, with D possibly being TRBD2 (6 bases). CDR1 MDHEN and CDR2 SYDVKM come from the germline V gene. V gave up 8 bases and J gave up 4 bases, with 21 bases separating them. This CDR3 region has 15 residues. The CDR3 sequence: CASAQTSGSKYEQYF. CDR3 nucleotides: TGTGCCAGCGCGCAGACATCCGGGAGCAAATACGAGCAGTACTTC.

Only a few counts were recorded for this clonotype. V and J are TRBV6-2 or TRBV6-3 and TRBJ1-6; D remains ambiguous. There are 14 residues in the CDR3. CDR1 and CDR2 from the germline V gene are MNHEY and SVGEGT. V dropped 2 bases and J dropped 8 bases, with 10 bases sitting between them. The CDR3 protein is CASSYGVRDSPLHF. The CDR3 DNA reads TGTGCCAGCAGTTACGGGGTACGGGATTCACCCCTCCACTTT.

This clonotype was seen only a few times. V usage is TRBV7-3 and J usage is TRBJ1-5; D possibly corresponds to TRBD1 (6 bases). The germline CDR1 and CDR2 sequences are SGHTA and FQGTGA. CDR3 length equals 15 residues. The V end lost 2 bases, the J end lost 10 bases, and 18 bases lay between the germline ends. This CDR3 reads CASSLAGTNPLPQHF. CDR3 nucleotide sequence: TGTGCCAGCAGCTTAGCGGGGACAAATCCGCTCCCCCAGCATTTT.